The source of this T cell receptor (beta chain) is a study of type 1 regulatory T cells. On the study more broadly: This in vitro CD4 product, T-allo10, is enriched for Tr1 cells and alloantigen-specific.

A single record per CDR3 protein comes from TCRdb applying MiXCR to the reads. The sample lists 60,000 to 70,000 distinct CDR3 sequences, roughly three fifths seen once, with about 8% in the top ten. Graft donor-derived T-allo10 cells were described as host-alloantigen-specific, anergic, and alloantigen-specifically suppressive. V gave up 7 bases and J gave up 4 bases, with 14 bases separating them. Looked up from germline, CDR1 is KGHSH and CDR2 is LQKENI. The CDR3 is 13 amino acids. This clonotype was picked up a small number of times. Its antigen remains unidentified. The V gene is TRBV18, the J gene TRBJ2-7; perhaps TRBD2 as D (6 bases). The sequenced sample was cultured T cells, either the whole culture or a sorted T cell fraction (not recorded which). Specified subset: Tr1-enriched cell product generated in vitro against host alloantigens. This sequence was found in a human donor in good health. CDR3 coding DNA: TGTGCCAGCTGGGAGGAGAGCGTGTACGAGCAGTACTTC. This translates into CASWEESVYEQYF.